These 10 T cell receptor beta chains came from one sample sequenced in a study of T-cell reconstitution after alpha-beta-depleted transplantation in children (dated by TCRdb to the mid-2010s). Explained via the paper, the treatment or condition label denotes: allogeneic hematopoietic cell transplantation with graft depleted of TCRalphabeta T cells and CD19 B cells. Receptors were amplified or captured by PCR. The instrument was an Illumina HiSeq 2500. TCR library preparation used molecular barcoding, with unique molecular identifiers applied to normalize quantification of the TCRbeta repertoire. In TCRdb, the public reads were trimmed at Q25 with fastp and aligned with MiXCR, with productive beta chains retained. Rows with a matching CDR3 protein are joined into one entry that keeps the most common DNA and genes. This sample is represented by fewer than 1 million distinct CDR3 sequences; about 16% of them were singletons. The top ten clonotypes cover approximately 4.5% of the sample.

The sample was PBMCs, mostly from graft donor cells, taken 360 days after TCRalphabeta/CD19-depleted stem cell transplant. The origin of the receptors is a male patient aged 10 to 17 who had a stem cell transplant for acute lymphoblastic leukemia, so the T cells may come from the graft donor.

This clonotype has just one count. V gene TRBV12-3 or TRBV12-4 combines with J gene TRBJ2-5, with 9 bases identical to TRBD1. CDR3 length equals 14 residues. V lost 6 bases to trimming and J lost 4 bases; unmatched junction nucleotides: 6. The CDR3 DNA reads TGTGCCAGCAGCGGACAGGGGTGGGGAGAGACCCAGTACTTC. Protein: CASSGQGWGETQYF.

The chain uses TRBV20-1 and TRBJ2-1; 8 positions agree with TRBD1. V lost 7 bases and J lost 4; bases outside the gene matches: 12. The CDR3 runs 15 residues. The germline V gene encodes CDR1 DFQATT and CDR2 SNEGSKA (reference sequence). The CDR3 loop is CSVSGGESYYNEQFF. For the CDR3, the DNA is TGCAGTGTTTCAGGGGGCGAATCCTATTACAATGAGCAGTTCTTC.

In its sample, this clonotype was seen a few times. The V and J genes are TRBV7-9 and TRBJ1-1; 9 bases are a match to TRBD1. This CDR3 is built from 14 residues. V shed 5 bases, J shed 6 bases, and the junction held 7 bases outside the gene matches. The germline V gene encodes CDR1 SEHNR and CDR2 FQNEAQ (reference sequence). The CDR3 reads CASSGGQGKAEAFF. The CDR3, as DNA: TGTGCCAGCAGCGGGGGACAGGGTAAGGCTGAAGCTTTCTTT.

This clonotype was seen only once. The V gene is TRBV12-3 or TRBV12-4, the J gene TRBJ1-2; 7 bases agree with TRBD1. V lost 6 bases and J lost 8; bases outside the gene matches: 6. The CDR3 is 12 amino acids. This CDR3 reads CASSRQGWGYTF. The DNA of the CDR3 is TGTGCCAGCAGCAGACAGGGCTGGGGCTACACCTTC.

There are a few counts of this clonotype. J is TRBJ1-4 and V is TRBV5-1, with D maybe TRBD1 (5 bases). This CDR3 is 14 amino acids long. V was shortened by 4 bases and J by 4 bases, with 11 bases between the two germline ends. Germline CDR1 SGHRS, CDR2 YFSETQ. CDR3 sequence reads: CASSPGPNNEKLFF. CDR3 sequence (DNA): TGCGCCAGCAGCCCGGGACCGAATAATGAAAAACTGTTTTTT.

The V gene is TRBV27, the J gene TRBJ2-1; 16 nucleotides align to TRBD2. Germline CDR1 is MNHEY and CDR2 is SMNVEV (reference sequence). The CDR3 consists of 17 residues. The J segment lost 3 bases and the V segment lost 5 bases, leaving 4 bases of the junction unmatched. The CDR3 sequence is CASSPGTSGRGYNEQFF. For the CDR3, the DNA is TGTGCCAGCAGTCCCGGGACTAGCGGGAGGGGCTACAATGAGCAGTTCTTC.

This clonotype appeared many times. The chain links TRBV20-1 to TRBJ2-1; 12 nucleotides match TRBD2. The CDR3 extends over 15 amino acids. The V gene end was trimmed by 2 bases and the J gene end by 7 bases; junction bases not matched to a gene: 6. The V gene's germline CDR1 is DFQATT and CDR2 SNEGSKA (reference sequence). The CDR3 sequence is CSARIPLAGGNEQFF. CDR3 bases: TGCAGTGCTAGAATACCGCTAGCGGGAGGGAATGAGCAGTTCTTC.

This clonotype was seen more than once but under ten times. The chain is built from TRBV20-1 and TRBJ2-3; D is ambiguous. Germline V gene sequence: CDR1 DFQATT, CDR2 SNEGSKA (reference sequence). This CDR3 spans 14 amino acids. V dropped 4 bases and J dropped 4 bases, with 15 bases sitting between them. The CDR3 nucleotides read TGCAGTGCTATAGACCAGTACGGGTCAGATACGCAGTATTTT. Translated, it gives CSAIDQYGSDTQYF.

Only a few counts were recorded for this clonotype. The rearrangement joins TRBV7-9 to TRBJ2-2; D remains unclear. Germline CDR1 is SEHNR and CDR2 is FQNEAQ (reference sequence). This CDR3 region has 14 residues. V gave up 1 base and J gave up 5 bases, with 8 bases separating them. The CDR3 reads CASSLVQSTGELFF. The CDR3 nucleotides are TGTGCCAGCAGCTTAGTTCAGTCTACCGGGGAGCTGTTTTTT.

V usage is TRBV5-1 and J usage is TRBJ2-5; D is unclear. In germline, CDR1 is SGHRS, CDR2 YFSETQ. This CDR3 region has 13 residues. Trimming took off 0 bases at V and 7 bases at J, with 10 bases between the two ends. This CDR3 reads CASSLGPTGTQYF. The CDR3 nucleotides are TGCGCCAGCAGCTTGGGCCCGACTGGGACCCAGTACTTC.